Listed below are T cell receptor beta chains from one sample, sequenced in a study of T cells after yellow fever vaccination. TCRdb re-called the 5' RACE reads through MiXCR, storing one row per CDR3 protein. The top ten hold just under 15% of the sample, which has hundreds of thousands of distinct CDR3 sequences, 10% to 15% seen once. The specimen comprised PBMCs, sampled on the day of the yellow fever booster vaccination. Receptor source: a young man who received the YFV17D yellow fever vaccine. Both conserved end residues are part of each CDR3. The order of the fields is V gene, D gene, J gene, clone size, CDR3 DNA, CDR3 protein. A D gene is named only where the DNA matches it firmly. Size is omitted from some rows. Given values are once, few, many or a class for expanded clones.

>TRBV12-3/TRBV12-4|NA|TRBJ2-3|NA
TGTGCCAGCAGTTTTCGACGGTTACCTAGCACAGATACGCAGTATTTT
CASSFRRLPSTDTQYF
>TRBV6-2/TRBV6-3|TRBD1|TRBJ1-2|few
TGTGCCAGCAGTTCCACCGGGACAGGGGGCGCTGGGGGCTATGGCTACACCTTC
CASSSTGTGGAGGYGYTF
>TRBV7-7|NA|TRBJ2-1|NA
TGTGCCAGCAGCTTAGGCCGCGTGGGCCACAATGAGCAGTTCTTC
CASSLGRVGHNEQFF
>TRBV29-1|NA|TRBJ2-3|few
TGCAGCGTTGATGCGGATTCTAGCACAGATACGCAGTATTTT
CSVDADSSTDTQYF
>TRBV29-1|TRBD1|TRBJ2-1|few
TGCAGCGTCGGAGGGACAGGGGACTACAATGAGCAGTTCTTC
CSVGGTGDYNEQFF
>TRBV7-2|NA|TRBJ2-5|few
TGTGCCAGCAGCCACGAGGCGGGACAGAGGACCCAGTACTTC
CASSHEAGQRTQYF
>TRBV5-1|TRBD2|TRBJ2-3|few
TGCGCCAGCTGGCTAGCGGGAGCCGGGGATACGCAGTATTTT
CASWLAGAGDTQYF
>TRBV6-1|NA|TRBJ1-6|NA
TGTGCCAGCTGGGGGACGGAGAATTCACCCCTCCACTTT
CASWGTENSPLHF
>TRBV7-9|TRBD1|TRBJ2-3|few
TGTGCCAGCAGCTTCGGACAGGCATGGGATACGCAGTATTTT
CASSFGQAWDTQYF
>TRBV11-2|TRBD2|TRBJ2-3|few
TGTGCCAGCAGCTTAGACCCCTTTGCTAGCGGGAGTTGGGTCGATACGCAGTATTTT
CASSLDPFASGSWVDTQYF
>TRBV7-2|NA|TRBJ2-7|few
TGTGCCAGCAGCTTGTTATCGCAGTACGAGCAGTACTTC
CASSLLSQYEQYF
>TRBV20-1|NA|TRBJ2-7|few
TGCAGTGCTCGGGACCTCTCCTACGAGCAGTACTTC
CSARDLSYEQYF
>TRBV5-5|NA|TRBJ2-5|many
TGTGCCAGCAGCTTCGGCGGTGGATTAAAAGAGACCCAGTACTTC
CASSFGGGLKETQYF
>TRBV28|TRBD2|TRBJ2-3|NA
TGTGCCAGCAGTGCTCTCCTGACAGGGGAGACTAGCGGGAGGGCCCATACGCAGTATTTT
CASSALLTGETSGRAHTQYF
>TRBV19|TRBD2|TRBJ2-3|NA
TGTGCCAGTAGTCCACTAGCGGACCTCACAGATACGCAGTATTTT
CASSPLADLTDTQYF
>TRBV4-3|NA|TRBJ2-1|few
TGCGCCAGCAGCCAAGATCCGATGTGGGGGGCCAATGAGCAGTTCTTC
CASSQDPMWGANEQFF
>TRBV29-1|TRBD2|TRBJ2-3|once
TGCTGTGCTCGCTTCCGACTAGCGGCCCCGTGGGATACGCAGTATTTT
CCARFRLAAPWDTQYF
>TRBV10-3|NA|TRBJ2-3|few
TGTGCCATCAGTGGAGGCGGGGGCGGAGATACGCAGTATTTT
CAISGGGGGDTQYF
>TRBV18|NA|TRBJ2-7|NA
TGTGCCAGCTCACCTAGACGTGATTCCTACGAGCAGTACTTC
CASSPRRDSYEQYF
>TRBV10-1|TRBD2|TRBJ2-3|few
TGCGCCAGCAGTGGATGGGGCACTAGCGAGAGCACAGATACGCAGTATTTT
CASSGWGTSESTDTQYF
>TRBV23-1|NA|TRBJ2-5|few
TGCGCCAGCAGTCAATCTAGGGTTAGGACCCAGTACTTC
CASSQSRVRTQYF
>TRBV12-3/TRBV12-4|NA|TRBJ1-5|NA
TGTGCCAGCAGTTATGACAATTATCAGCCCCAGCATTTT
CASSYDNYQPQHF
>TRBV19|NA|TRBJ1-5|NA
TGTGCCAGTAGTATGGTTCGGACGGGCAATCAGCCCCAGCATTTT
CASSMVRTGNQPQHF
>TRBV7-9|NA|TRBJ2-1|few
TGTGCCAGCAGCTTAGAGGTCCGGCCCTCCTACAATGAGCAGTTCTTC
CASSLEVRPSYNEQFF
>TRBV5-4|NA|TRBJ2-3|NA
TGTGCCTGGGCATGGGCGGGAGATACGCAGTATTTT
CAWAWAGDTQYF
>TRBV24-1|NA|TRBJ2-4|few
TGTGCCACCAGTGAGGGTCCGACGTATGGGGACTTC
CATSEGPTYGDF
>TRBV5-1|TRBD1|TRBJ1-4|few
TGCGCCAGCAGCTTGGGGACAGGCAGCAAAAAACTGTTTTTT
CASSLGTGSKKLFF
>TRBV7-2|NA|TRBJ2-7|NA
TGTGCCAGCCGCCTTGGGGGTGACGAGCAGTACTTC
CASRLGGDEQYF
>TRBV5-1|NA|TRBJ2-5|few
TGCGCCAGCAGCTTGTCGAAGTGGCAAGAGACCCAGTACTTC
CASSLSKWQETQYF
>TRBV30|NA|TRBJ1-1|few
TGTGCCTGGACCTCGTTAAACACTGAAGCTTTCTTT
CAWTSLNTEAFF